This entry lists 5 T cell receptor beta chains sequenced from one sample in a study of cytomegalovirus exposure and HLA in healthy donors. The study ran its PCR with 60 Vbeta and 13 Jbeta primers. Profiling relied on immunoSEQ multiplex PCR, and the TCRdb table lists in-frame clones only, not all of them. The repertoire holds roughly 200,000 clones, 75% to 90% seen once, with 1.6% in the top ten. The sample taken for sequencing was PBMCs. Every receptor here comes from a man aged 50-59 years in good health and CMV-seronegative.

For this clone: The junction does not match germline at one end; this may be a read error. This chain's CDR3 is CASSLETSGRGEQFF. In DNA form, the CDR3 reads TGTGCTAGCAGCTTGGAGACTAGCGGGAGAGGTGAGCAGTTCTTC. This chain joins TRBV7-7 and TRBJ2-1, with 12 bases identical to TRBD2. The CDR3 consists of 15 residues. Germline CDR1 reads SSHAT; CDR2 reads FNYEAQ (reference sequence).

This rearrangement joins TRBV10-3 to TRBJ2-4; 7 bases match TRBD2. Germline V gives CDR1 ENHRY, CDR2 SYGVKD. Trimming cost V 5 bases and J 3 bases; bases outside gene matches: 10. The CDR3 covers 16 residues. CDR3 DNA: TGTGCCATCAGTCCTTTGGAGCGGGGAGGCAAAAACATTCAGTACTTC. This sequence encodes CAISPLERGGKNIQYF.

This clone was seen only a few times. The chain is built from TRBV10-3 and TRBJ1-2; the D is unclear. Germline V lookup: CDR1 ENHRY, CDR2 SYGVKD. This CDR3 is built from 12 residues. Between the trimmed V and J ends, which lost 6 bases and 7 bases, there was a span of 12 bases. The CDR3 protein is CAIRAMGSGYTF. For the CDR3, the DNA is TGTGCCATCAGGGCTATGGGGAGTGGCTACACCTTC.

V usage is TRBV7-2 and J usage is TRBJ2-7; the match to TRBD2 covers 12 bases. Trimming cost V 4 bases and J 10 bases; bases outside gene matches: 20. Germline CDR1 SGHTA, CDR2 FQGNSA. The CDR3 runs to 18 residues. The CDR3 nucleotides are TGTGCCAGCAGCTCACAAGCCACCACCGGACTAGCGGGATATAGTCAGTACTTC. Translated: CASSSQATTGLAGYSQYF.

This chain joins TRBV7-3 and TRBJ2-7; tentative D call: TRBD2 (5 bases). Germline CDR1 reads SGHTA; CDR2 reads FQGTGA. Trimming took off 5 bases at V and 0 bases at J, with 14 bases between the two ends. The CDR3 consists of 15 residues. In DNA, the CDR3 is TGTGCCAGCAGCCTCACCGGGATAGGCTCCTACGAGCAGTACTTC. It yields the protein CASSLTGIGSYEQYF.